These 13 T cell receptor beta chains originate from one sample sequenced in a study of cytomegalovirus exposure and HLA in healthy donors. The PCR used 60 Vbeta and 13 Jbeta primers. Generated by immunoSEQ multiplex PCR, the TCRdb table keeps only in-frame clones and is missing some. The sample includes more than 150,000 clones, over 70% of them seen just once. Source material: PBMCs. The source is a man between 45 and 60 years old in good health and CMV-seropositive.

The chain links TRBV2 to TRBJ2-7; the match to TRBD1 covers 10 bases. The V and J ends lost 4 bases and 6 bases, in that order; junction bases with no gene match: 3. This CDR3 spans 13 amino acids. The germline CDR1 and CDR2 sequences are SNHLY and FYNNEI. The CDR3 DNA reads as TGTGCCAGCAGTGGGGGACAGGGGTCCGAGCAGTACTTC. It codes for CASSGGQGSEQYF.

The CDR3 reads CASSPDRRRGYTF. CDR3 in DNA: TGTGCCAGCAGCCCTGACAGGCGAAGAGGCTACACCTTC. The chain has TRBV7-9 and TRBJ1-2, with D maybe TRBD1 (6 bases). The germline V and J ends were trimmed by 5 bases and 8 bases, with 15 bases remaining between them. This CDR3 has 13 residues. Germline lookup yields CDR1 SEHNR and CDR2 FQNEAQ (reference sequence).

This sequence joins TRBV9 and TRBJ1-2, with a tentative D call TRBD1 (5 bases). V lost 0 bases to trimming and J lost 7 bases, with 16 bases between them. Germline-derived CDR1 and CDR2 are SGDLS and YYNGEE. The CDR3 loop spans 15 amino acids. The CDR3 loop is CASSVDPLQAVGYTF. The CDR3 DNA follows: TGTGCCAGCAGCGTAGATCCCCTACAGGCCGTTGGCTACACCTTC.

The rearrangement links TRBV28 to TRBJ1-3, with D perhaps TRBD1 (5 bases). The CDR3 consists of 16 residues. Germline loops: CDR1 MDHEN, CDR2 SYDVKM. Trimming removed 3 bases at V and 0 bases at J, with 12 bases between. The CDR3, as DNA: TGTGCCAGCAGTTTTGAGGACACTCTCTCTGGAAACACCATATATTTT. Protein product: CASSFEDTLSGNTIYF.

The chain employs TRBV2 and TRBJ2-5, with 8 positions matching TRBD2. Germline lookup yields CDR1 SNHLY and CDR2 FYNNEI. V lost 8 bases, J lost 4 bases, and 0 bases stayed unmatched. The CDR3 totals 11 residues. In nucleotides, the CDR3 is TGTGCCAGCCTAGCGGGAGAGACCCAGTACTTC. As protein: CASLAGETQYF.

V usage is TRBV5-8 and J usage is TRBJ2-2; D might be TRBD2 (6 bases). The CDR3 covers 15 residues. Trimming left V 9 bases short and J 0 bases short, with 15 bases between. Germline V CDR1 and CDR2: SGHTS, YDEGEE. DNA for the CDR3: TGTGCCACCCCTATGGGAGGAACGAACACCGGGGAGCTGTTTTTT. Protein: CATPMGGTNTGELFF.

The chain has TRBV5-1 and TRBJ2-1; a weak D match, TRBD1 (6 bases). Trimming pared 2 bases from V and 5 bases from J, leaving 8 bases between. Looked up from germline, CDR1 is SGHRS and CDR2 is YFSETQ. The CDR3 has 13 residues. DNA of the CDR3: TGCGCCAGCAGCTTCGGACAGAACAATGAGCAGTTCTTC. Translating gives CASSFGQNNEQFF.

This chain's CDR3 is CASSGKDGFRRELGETQYF. In nucleotides, the CDR3 is TGTGCCAGCAGCGGAAAGGATGGGTTTAGGCGGGAGTTGGGAGAGACCCAGTACTTC. The V call is TRBV9, the J call TRBJ2-5; 7 bases fit TRBD2. Germline assignment: CDR1 SGDLS and CDR2 YYNGEE. V shed 3 bases and J 4 bases; nucleotides not matched to a gene: 21. The CDR3 length is 19 residues.

This clone has a handful of counts. The genes are TRBV7-2 and TRBJ2-2; 8 nucleotides align to TRBD1. Trimming took 6 bases from V and 5 from J; bases not matched to a gene: 8. In germline, CDR1 is SGHTA, CDR2 FQGNSA. This CDR3 spans 15 amino acids. CDR3 bases: TGTGCCAGCAGACCAACAGGGGGTAATACCGGGGAGCTGTTTTTT. Amino acids: CASRPTGGNTGELFF.

V and J are TRBV6-1 and TRBJ1-3; a weak D match, TRBD1 (6 bases). Trimming took off 2 bases at V and 4 bases at J, with 18 bases between the two ends. CDR3 length: 17 residues. Germline CDR1 and CDR2: MNHNS and SASEGT. The CDR3 loop is CASSESLLQGTGNTIYF. The CDR3 DNA reads TGTGCCAGCAGTGAATCGCTGCTCCAGGGGACCGGAAACACCATATATTTT.

The gene calls are TRBV12-5 and TRBJ2-1; 10 bases match TRBD2. The CDR3 contains 15 residues. The ends lost 5 bases at V and 9 bases at J; junction bases unmatched: 10. The germline CDR1 and CDR2 sequences are LGHNT and FRNRAP. The CDR3 nucleotides read TGTGCTAGTGGTCTTGGGCTAGCGGGAGCCCCTGAGCAGTTCTTC. Translation: CASGLGLAGAPEQFF.

The chain recombines TRBV14 with TRBJ2-1; D gene ambiguous. The CDR3 has 12 amino acids. Germline CDR1 reads SGHDN; CDR2 reads FVKESK. V dropped 1 base and J dropped 12 bases, with 10 bases sitting between them. CDR3 sequence (DNA): TGTGCCAGCAGCCAAGTTAGTGGTTGGCAGTTCTTC. Translated: CASSQVSGWQFF.

The chain is built from TRBV14 and TRBJ1-6; possible D gene TRBD1, 6 bases. The CDR3 is 15 residues long. Germline V lookup: CDR1 SGHDN, CDR2 FVKESK. V was cut by 2 bases and J by 7 bases, with 12 bases left in between. As DNA, the CDR3 is TGTGCCAGCAGCCAATACACAGGGTTGAATTCACCCCTCCACTTT. It is translated as CASSQYTGLNSPLHF.